The sequence of this T cell receptor beta chain was determined in a study of graft-versus-host responses after intestinal transplantation. Study-level background: Grafts were multivisceral, liver-intestinal, or isolated intestinal.

Produced via immunoSEQ multiplex PCR; TCRdb's table is partial and in-frame only. The table includes 84,000 or so clones, around nine tenths detected once. Whole-study results and caveats: GvH clonotypes were identified within recipient marrow, with a subset emerging first in ileum or blood.

Germline loops: CDR1 SGHDN, CDR2 FVKESK. V gave up 0 bases and J gave up 3 bases, with 14 bases separating them. The CDR3 is 17 residues long. Turning to this clone: Its antigen is still unknown.

This material consisted of unstimulated CD8+ T cells sorted from spleen or lymph node cells, taken before transplant. The clonotype comes from a human donor who was the organ donor for an intestinal transplant. V usage is TRBV14 and J usage is TRBJ2-2, with TRBD1 as a possible D gene (5 bases). The CDR3: CASSQDRGIGYTGELFF. CDR3 nucleotide sequence: TGTGCCAGCAGCCAAGATAGGGGTATTGGGTACACCGGGGAGCTGTTTTTT.